The text below deals with one T cell receptor beta chain. Its antigen is undetermined. The CDR3 is made up of 12 amino acids. From germline, CDR1 is SEHNR and CDR2 FQNEAQ (reference sequence). V was shortened by 5 bases and J by 6 bases, with 10 bases between the two germline ends. This sample is part of a study of T cells in localized non-small cell lung cancer. Assay used: immunoSEQ multiplex PCR; TCRdb lists only in-frame clones, some missing. The sample shows around 100,000 clones, 87% of them seen only once. Whole-study results and caveats: Out of the top 100 tumor clones, a median approximately 50 were seen in adjacent lung. There was higher T cell clonality in uninvolved adjacent lung than in tumor, and it was highest there.

V and J are TRBV7-9 and TRBJ1-2; a weak D match, TRBD1 (5 bases). This receptor was taken from a man aged 35-75 years with stage I squamous cell lung carcinoma. The sequences come from peripheral blood, collected before any cancer treatment. The CDR3 DNA is TGTGCCAGCAGCCCAGGGACTCATGGCTACACCTTC. As protein: CASSPGTHGYTF.